The source of this T cell receptor (beta chain) is a study of blood T cell repertoires in COVID-19. Study-level background: T cells, B-cell-depleted T cells, or PBMCs provided the cDNA or gDNA that served as material.

The CDR3 has 10 residues. V was shortened by 8 bases and J by 8 bases, with 4 bases between the two germline ends. The V gene's germline CDR1 is WNHNN and CDR2 SYGVQD (reference sequence). Sequencing used immunoSEQ multiplex PCR; TCRdb keeps in-frame clones, though not all of them. Of some 100,000 clones listed, 80% to 95% were seen once; the top ten hold roughly 5%. The receptor was isolated from an older man with acute or convalescent COVID-19. V usage is TRBV10-1 and J usage is TRBJ1-6; D ambiguous. Input material: peripheral blood. The CDR3 reads CASQYSPLHF. CDR3 in DNA: TGCGCCAGCCAGTATTCACCCCTCCACTTT.